Included here is one T cell receptor beta chain sequence, with context. Its cognate antigen is unknown. The data were obtained in a study of T cells in tuberculosis. CDR1 is SGHNT and CDR2 is YYREEE in the germline V gene (reference sequence). This CDR3 spans 15 amino acids. The junction had 6 bases not matched to a gene; V was cut back by 1 base and J by 5 bases. Profiled with immunoSEQ multiplex PCR; TCRdb holds only in-frame clones, not every one. The data hold several thousand clones, with approximately 95% observed a single time. The study's findings and limits: Active tuberculosis alpha repertoires lay closer to GMM-specific TCRs than controls'.

The sample was PBMCs. The chain links TRBV5-4 to TRBJ2-3; 8 bases fit TRBD2. This TCR was recovered from an adult with tuberculosis. The CDR3 sequence is CASSLIGLARDTQYF. CDR3 DNA sequence: TGTGCCAGCAGCTTGATCGGACTAGCCAGAGATACGCAGTATTTT.